Here is one TCR beta chain with its context. Its matching antigen is unknown. These data belong to a study of T cells after yellow fever vaccination. Looking at the study overall: In the case of low-cell-number fractions, SMART-Seq v4 Ultra Low Input was used for preparation. General study points: Boosting was followed by the reappearance of most primary-vaccination clones (roughly 95% CD4, more than 70% CD8). FACS-sorted repertoires could harbor abundant contaminating bulk-population clonotypes.

TCRdb fed the 5' RACE reads into MiXCR, producing one record per CDR3 protein. This repertoire shows around 320,000 distinct CDR3 sequences, around 10% found once; its top ten account for over 3%. The TCR comes from a man younger than 35 who received the YFV17D yellow fever vaccine. The source was CD4+ T cells sorted from PBMCs, collected 5 days after the yellow fever booster vaccination.

The CDR3: CASSPLGTRNQPQHF. The CDR3 DNA is TGTGCCAGCTCACCACTCGGGACGCGTAATCAGCCCCAGCATTTT. V usage is TRBV18 and J usage is TRBJ1-5; weak D call: TRBD1 (5 bases). Germline V gives CDR1 KGHSH, CDR2 LQKENI. There are 15 residues in the CDR3. V was clipped by 1 base and J by 4 bases, with 11 bases between them.